This T cell receptor beta chain emerged from a study of cytomegalovirus exposure and HLA in healthy donors. Study findings and constraints: The study reported that TCR beta sequences accurately predicted HLA-A and HLA-B alleles in most subjects.

PCR used 60 Vbeta primers and 13 Jbeta primers. Assay: immunoSEQ multiplex PCR; the TCRdb copy retains only in-frame clones and omits some. Of about 62,000 clones in the sample, around 87% were seen once. About this clone itself: Its target is unknown.

This sequence originates from a man aged 18-30 years in good health and CMV-seronegative. Sequenced: PBMCs.

As DNA, the CDR3 is TGTGCCAGCAGTTACCGAGCGCGGGGGGGCGAGCAGTACTTC. It encodes CASSYRARGGEQYF. The chain joins TRBV6-5 to TRBJ2-7; 9 bases fit TRBD2. Per germline, CDR1 MNHEY and CDR2 SVGAGI. The CDR3 spans 14 residues. The junction had 5 bases not matched to a gene; V was cut back by 2 bases and J by 6 bases.